This paragraph covers one T cell receptor beta chain sequence. This specimen comes from a study of shared clonotypes between healthy human individuals. V was trimmed by 0 bases and J by 5 bases, leaving 14 bases between them. Looked up from germline, CDR1 is SGHDT and CDR2 is YYEEEE. This CDR3 region has 16 residues. The protocol was immunoSEQ multiplex PCR, while the TCRdb copy is restricted to in-frame clones and leaves out a portion. The sample records around 690,000 clones, about nine tenths being singletons. The receptor's source is a man aged 18 to 35 in good health. Some clones in this sample may be carry-over from other donors' samples. This chain uses TRBV5-6 with TRBJ2-2; D gene ambiguous. Sequencing was performed on memory CD8+ T cells from PBMCs. Subset in this sample: CD45RO+ cells pooled with CCR7-negative TemRA cells. The CDR3 sequence: CASSLASKGMTGELFF. The CDR3 coding sequence is TGTGCCAGCAGCTTGGCCAGTAAGGGAATGACCGGGGAGCTGTTTTTT.